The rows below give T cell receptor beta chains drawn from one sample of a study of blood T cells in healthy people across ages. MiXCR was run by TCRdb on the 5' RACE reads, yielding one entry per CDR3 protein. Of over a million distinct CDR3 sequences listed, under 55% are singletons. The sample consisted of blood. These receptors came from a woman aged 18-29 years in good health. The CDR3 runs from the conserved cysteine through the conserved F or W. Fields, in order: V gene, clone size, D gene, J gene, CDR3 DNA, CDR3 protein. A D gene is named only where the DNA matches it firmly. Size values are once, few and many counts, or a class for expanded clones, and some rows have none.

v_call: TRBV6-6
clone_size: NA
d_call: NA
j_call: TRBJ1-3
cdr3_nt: TGTGCCAGCAGTTACGTCAGGACCTCTGGAAACACCATATATTTT
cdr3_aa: CASSYVRTSGNTIYF

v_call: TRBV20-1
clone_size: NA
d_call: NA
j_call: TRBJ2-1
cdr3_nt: TGCAGTGCTAGTATTCAAGGGGGGGATAATGAGCAGTTCTTC
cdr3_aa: CSASIQGGDNEQFF

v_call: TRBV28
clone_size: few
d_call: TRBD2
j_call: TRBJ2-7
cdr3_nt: TGTGCCAGCAACCCGGGAGGGTTGGGCACCTACGAGCAGTACTTC
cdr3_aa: CASNPGGLGTYEQYF

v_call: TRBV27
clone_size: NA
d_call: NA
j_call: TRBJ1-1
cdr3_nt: TGTGCCAGCAGTCCAAGGCTCTCGGCGAACACTGAAGCTTTCTTT
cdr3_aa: CASSPRLSANTEAFF

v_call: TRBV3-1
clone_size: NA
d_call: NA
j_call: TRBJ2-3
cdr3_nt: TGCGCCAGCAGCCAAGATACCGTCCGAGGTGGAGATACGCAGTATTTT
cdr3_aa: CASSQDTVRGGDTQYF

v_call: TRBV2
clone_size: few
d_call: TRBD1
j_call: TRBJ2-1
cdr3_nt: TGTGCCACCTACTGGGACAGGGATTCCCACAGTGAGCAGTTCTTC
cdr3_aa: CATYWDRDSHSEQFF

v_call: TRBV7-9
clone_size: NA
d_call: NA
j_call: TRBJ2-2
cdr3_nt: TGTGCCAGCAGCACCGGGACACTGAACACCGGGGAGCTGTTTTTT
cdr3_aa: CASSTGTLNTGELFF

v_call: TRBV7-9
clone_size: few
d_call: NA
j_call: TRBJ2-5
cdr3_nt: TGTGCCAGCAGCTTAAACATGGACCCGGCTGAGACCCAGTACTTC
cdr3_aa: CASSLNMDPAETQYF

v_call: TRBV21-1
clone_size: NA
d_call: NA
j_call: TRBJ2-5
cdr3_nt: TGTGCCAGCAGGTTAAATCAGGGTCAAGAGACCCAGTACTTC
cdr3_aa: CASRLNQGQETQYF

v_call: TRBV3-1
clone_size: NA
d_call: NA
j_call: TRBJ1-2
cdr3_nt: TGTGCCAGCAGCCAGTTCAGGGGAAGCTATGGCTACACCTTC
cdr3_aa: CASSQFRGSYGYTF

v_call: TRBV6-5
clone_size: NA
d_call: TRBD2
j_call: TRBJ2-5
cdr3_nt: TGTGCCAGCAGTTACCAAGCGGGGGAGGGGGAGACCCAGTACTTC
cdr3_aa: CASSYQAGEGETQYF

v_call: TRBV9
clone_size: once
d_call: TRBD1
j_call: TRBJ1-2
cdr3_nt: TGTGCCAACAGCGTAGCTACGTTTTGGAACCGGGACAGGAGTGGCTACACCTTC
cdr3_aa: CANSVATFWNRDRSGYTF

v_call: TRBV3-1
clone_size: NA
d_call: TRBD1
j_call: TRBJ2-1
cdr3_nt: TGTGCCAGCAGCCAGGGGACAGGCGGCAATGAGCAGTTCTTC
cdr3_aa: CASSQGTGGNEQFF

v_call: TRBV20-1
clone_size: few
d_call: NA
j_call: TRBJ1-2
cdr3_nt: TGCACCACCGCGGAGATTCATGGCTACACCTTC
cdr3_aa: CTTAEIHGYTF

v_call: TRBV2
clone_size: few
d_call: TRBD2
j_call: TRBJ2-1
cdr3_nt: TGTGCCAGCTGTGTTCTAGCGGGGGGGTACAATGAGCAGTTCTTC
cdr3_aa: CASCVLAGGYNEQFF

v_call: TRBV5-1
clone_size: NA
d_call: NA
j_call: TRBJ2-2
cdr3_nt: TGCGCCAGCAGCCCCGCGACCTTCACCGGGGAGCTGTTTTTT
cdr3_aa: CASSPATFTGELFF

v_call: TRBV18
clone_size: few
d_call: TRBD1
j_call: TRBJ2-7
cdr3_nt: TGTGCCAGCTCACCACAGGACAGGAGTTTCTCCTACGAGCAGTACTTC
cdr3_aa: CASSPQDRSFSYEQYF

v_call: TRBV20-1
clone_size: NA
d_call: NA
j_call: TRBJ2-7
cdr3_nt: TGCAGTGCAGAAGGACGCCACTCCTACGAGCAGTACTTC
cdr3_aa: CSAEGRHSYEQYF

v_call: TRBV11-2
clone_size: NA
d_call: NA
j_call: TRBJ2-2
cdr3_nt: TGTGCCAGCAGCTTAGATGTATTGGGTACCGGGGAGCTGTTTTTT
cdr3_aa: CASSLDVLGTGELFF

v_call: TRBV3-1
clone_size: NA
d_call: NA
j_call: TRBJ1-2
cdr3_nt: TGTGCCAGCAGCCAACGGACAGCCGTGTTGGACTATGGCTACACCTTC
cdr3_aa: CASSQRTAVLDYGYTF

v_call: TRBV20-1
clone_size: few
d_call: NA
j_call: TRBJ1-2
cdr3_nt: TGCAGTGCTAGGTCAGGGAACTATGGCTACACCTTC
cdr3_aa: CSARSGNYGYTF

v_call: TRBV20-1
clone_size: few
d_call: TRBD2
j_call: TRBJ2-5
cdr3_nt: TGCAGTGCTAGAGCATCGGGACTAGCCCCAGAGACCCAGTACTTC
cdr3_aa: CSARASGLAPETQYF

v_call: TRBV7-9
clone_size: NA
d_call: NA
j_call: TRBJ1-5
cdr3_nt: TGTGCCAGCAGCGTTTACGGCCCGGGGCACTTTAGGGATCAGCCCCAGCATTTT
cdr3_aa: CASSVYGPGHFRDQPQHF

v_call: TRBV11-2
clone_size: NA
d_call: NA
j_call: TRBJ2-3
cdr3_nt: TGTACCAGCAGCGTTGGACCGAAGGGCACAGATACGCAGTATTTT
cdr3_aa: CTSSVGPKGTDTQYF

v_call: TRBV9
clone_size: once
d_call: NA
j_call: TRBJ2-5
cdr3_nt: TGTGCCAGCAGCGTCGACCCCAATGAGCAGTACTTC
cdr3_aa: CASSVDPNEQYF

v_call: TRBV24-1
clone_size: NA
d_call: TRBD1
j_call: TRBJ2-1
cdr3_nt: TGTGCCACCAGTGATCCGACAGGGGTCAATGAGCAGTTCTTC
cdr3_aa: CATSDPTGVNEQFF

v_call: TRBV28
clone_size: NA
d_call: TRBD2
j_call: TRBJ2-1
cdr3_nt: TGTGCCAGCAGTCCCCCGGGACTAGGGTCCGATGAGCAGTTCTTC
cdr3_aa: CASSPPGLGSDEQFF